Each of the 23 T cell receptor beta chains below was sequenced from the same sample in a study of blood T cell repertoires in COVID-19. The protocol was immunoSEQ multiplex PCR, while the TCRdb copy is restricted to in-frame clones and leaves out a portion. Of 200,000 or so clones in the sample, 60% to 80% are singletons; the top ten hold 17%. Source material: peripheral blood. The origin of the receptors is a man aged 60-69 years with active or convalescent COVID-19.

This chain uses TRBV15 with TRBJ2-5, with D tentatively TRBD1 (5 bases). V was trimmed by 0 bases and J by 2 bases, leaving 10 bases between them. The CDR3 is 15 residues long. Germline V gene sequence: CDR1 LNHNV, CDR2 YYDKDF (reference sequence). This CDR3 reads CATSRDRGSQETQYF. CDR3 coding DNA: TGTGCCACCAGCAGAGATAGGGGATCGCAAGAGACCCAGTACTTC. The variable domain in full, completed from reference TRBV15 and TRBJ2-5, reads DAMVIQNPRYQVTQFGKPVTLSCSQTLNHNVMYWYQQKSSQAPKLLFHYYDKDFNNEADTPDNFQSRRPNTSFCFLDIRSPGLGDTAMYLCATSRDRGSQETQYFGPGTRLLVL.

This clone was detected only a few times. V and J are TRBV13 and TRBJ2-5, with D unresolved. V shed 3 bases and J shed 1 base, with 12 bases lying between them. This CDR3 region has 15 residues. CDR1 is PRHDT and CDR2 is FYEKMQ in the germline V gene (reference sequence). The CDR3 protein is CASSLATAIQETQYF. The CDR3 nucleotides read TGTGCCAGCAGCTTGGCCACAGCCATCCAAGAGACCCAGTACTTC. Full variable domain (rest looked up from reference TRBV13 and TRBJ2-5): AAGVIQSPRHLIKEKRETATLKCYPIPRHDTVYWYQQGPGQDPQFLISFYEKMQSDKGSIPDRFSAQQFSDYHSELNMSSLELGDSALYFCASSLATAIQETQYFGPGTRLLVL.

The CDR3 is CASSQDSRRETQYF. Here the CDR3 DNA reads TGTGCCAGCAGCCAAGACTCTAGGAGAGAGACCCAGTACTTC. The chain joins TRBV3-1 (or the pseudogene TRBV3-2) to TRBJ2-5; D unresolved. Germline V gene lookup returns CDR1 LGHDT and CDR2 YNNKEL (reference sequence). Deletions cut 0 bases from V and 4 bases from J, with 9 bases between. CDR3 length equals 14 residues.

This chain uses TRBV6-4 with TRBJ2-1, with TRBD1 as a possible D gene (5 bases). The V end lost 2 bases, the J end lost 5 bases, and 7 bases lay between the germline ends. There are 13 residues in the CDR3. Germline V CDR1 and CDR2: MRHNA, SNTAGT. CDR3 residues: CASSDGANNEQFF. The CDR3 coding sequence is TGTGCCAGCAGTGACGGGGCCAACAATGAGCAGTTCTTC.

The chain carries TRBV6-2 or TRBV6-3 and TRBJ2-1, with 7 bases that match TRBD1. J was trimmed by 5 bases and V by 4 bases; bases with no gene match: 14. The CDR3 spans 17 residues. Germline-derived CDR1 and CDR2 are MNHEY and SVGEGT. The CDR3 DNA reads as TGTGCCAGCAGTTTCCGGCGGGCAGGGGGTCCTCACAATGAGCAGTTCTTC. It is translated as CASSFRRAGGPHNEQFF.

The CDR3 reads CASSPDRAEETQYF. CDR3 DNA: TGTGCCAGCTCGCCCGACAGGGCCGAAGAGACCCAGTACTTC. The rearrangement uses TRBV18 and TRBJ2-5; 7 positions match TRBD1. The CDR3 has 14 residues. Per germline, CDR1 KGHSH and CDR2 LQKENI. J gave up 3 bases and V 6 bases, and 7 bases lay outside the gene matches.

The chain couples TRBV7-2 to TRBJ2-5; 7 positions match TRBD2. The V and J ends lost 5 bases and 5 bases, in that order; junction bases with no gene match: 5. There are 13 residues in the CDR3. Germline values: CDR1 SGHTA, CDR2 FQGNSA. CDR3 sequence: CASSKLASETQYF. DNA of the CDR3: TGTGCCAGCAGCAAACTAGCGAGCGAGACCCAGTACTTC.

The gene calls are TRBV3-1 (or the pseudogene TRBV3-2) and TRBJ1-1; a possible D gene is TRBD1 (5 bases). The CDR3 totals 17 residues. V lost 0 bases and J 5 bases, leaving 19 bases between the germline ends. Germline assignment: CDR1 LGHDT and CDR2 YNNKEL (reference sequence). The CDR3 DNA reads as TGTGCCAGCAGCCAAGACTGGGGGGTGACAGATCAGACTGAAGCTTTCTTT. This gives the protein CASSQDWGVTDQTEAFF.

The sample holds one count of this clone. This CDR3 reads CASSSSDRVKNTGELFF. CDR3 sequence (DNA): TGTGCCAGCAGCTCCTCGGACAGGGTGAAGAACACCGGGGAGCTGTTTTTT. The V gene is TRBV5-6, the J gene TRBJ2-2, with 8 bases lining up with TRBD1. V shed 3 bases, J shed 1 base, and the junction held 8 bases outside the gene matches. CDR1 and CDR2 (germline): SGHDT, YYEEEE. The CDR3 length is 17 residues.

CDR3 loop: CASSPQGSLRSGNTIYF. The DNA for the CDR3 is TGTGCCAGCAGTCCCCAGGGTTCCCTTCGATCTGGAAACACCATATATTTT. The V and J genes are TRBV27 and TRBJ1-3, with a weak D call TRBD1 (5 bases). Germline CDR1 is MNHEY and CDR2 is SMNVEV (reference sequence). Trimming took 5 bases from V and 1 from J, leaving 18 bases between them. This CDR3 comprises 17 residues.

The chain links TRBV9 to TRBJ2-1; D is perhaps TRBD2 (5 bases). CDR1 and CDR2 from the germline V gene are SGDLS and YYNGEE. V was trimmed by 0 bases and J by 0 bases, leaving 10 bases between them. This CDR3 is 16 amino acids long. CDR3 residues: CASSVDPGSSYNEQFF. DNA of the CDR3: TGTGCCAGCAGCGTAGATCCGGGGAGCTCCTACAATGAGCAGTTCTTC.

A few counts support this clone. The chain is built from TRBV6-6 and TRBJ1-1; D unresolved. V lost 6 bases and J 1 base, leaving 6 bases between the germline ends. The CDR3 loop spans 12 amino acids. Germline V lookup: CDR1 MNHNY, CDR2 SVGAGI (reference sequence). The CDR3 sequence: CASRTGNTEAFF. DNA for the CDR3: TGTGCCAGCAGGACGGGGAACACTGAAGCTTTCTTT.

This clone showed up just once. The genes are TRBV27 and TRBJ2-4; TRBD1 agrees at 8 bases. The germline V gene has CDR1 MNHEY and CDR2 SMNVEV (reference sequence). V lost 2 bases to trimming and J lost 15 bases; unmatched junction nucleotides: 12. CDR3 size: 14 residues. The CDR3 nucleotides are TGTGCCAGCAGTTTAGGGGCAGGGGGCGGCTATCTGTACTTC. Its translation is CASSLGAGGGYLYF.

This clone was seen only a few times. CDR3 amino acids: CASSLDRATQNTGELFF. The CDR3 region has the DNA TGTGCCAGCAGTCTCGACAGGGCGACCCAAAACACCGGGGAGCTGTTTTTT. The chain is built from TRBV7-3 and TRBJ2-2; TRBD1 agrees at 7 bases. J gave up 2 bases and V 6 bases, and 12 bases lay outside the gene matches. The CDR3 totals 17 residues. Germline V gene lookup returns CDR1 SGHTA and CDR2 FQGTGA.

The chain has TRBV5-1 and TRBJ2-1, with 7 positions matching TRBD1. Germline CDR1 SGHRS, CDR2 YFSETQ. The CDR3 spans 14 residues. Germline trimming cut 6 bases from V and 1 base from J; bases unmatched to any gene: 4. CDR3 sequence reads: CASKLGQSYNEQFF. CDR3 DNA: TGCGCCAGCAAACTGGGACAGTCCTACAATGAGCAGTTCTTC.

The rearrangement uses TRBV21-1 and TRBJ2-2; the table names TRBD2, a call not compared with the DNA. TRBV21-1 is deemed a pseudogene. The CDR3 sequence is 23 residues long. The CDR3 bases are TGTGCCAGCAGCAAAGGGTTTATGCCTAGCGGGAGGCGAGGGGGGATTGACACCGGGGAGCTGTTTTTT. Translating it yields CASSKGFMPSGRRGGIDTGELFF.

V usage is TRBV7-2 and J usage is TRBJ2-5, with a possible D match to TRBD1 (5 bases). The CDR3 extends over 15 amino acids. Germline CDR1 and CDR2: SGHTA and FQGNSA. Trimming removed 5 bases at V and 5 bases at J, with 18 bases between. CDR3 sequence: CASSQSISTVETQYF. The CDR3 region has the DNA TGTGCCAGCAGCCAATCCATATCGACAGTCGAGACCCAGTACTTC.

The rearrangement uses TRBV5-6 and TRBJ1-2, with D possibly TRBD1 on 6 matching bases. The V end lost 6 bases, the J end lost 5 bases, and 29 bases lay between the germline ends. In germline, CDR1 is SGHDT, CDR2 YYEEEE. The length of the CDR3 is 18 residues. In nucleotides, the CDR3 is TGTGCCAGCACCCCTGATAACGGGGGGGCGGAGATAGGGTATGGCTACACCTTC. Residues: CASTPDNGGAEIGYGYTF. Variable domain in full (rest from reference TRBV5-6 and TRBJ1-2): DAGVTQSPTHLIKTRGQQVTLRCSPKSGHDTVSWYQQALGQGPQFIFQYYEEEERQRGNFPDRFSGHQFPNYSSELNVNALLLGDSALYLCASTPDNGGAEIGYGYTFGSGTRLTVV.

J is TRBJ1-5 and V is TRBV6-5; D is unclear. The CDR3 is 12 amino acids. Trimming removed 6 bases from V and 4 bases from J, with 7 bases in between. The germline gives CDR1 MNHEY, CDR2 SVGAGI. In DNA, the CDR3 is TGTGCCAGCAGCCTTGTAAATCAGCCCCAGCATTTT. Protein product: CASSLVNQPQHF.

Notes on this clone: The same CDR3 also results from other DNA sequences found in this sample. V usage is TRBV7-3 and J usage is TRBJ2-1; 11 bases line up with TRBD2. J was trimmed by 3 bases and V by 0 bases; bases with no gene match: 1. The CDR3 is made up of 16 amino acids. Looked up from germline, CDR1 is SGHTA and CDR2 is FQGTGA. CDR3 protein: CASSLTGTSGYNEQFF. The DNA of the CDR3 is TGTGCCAGCAGCTTAACCGGGACTAGCGGCTACAATGAGCAGTTCTTC.

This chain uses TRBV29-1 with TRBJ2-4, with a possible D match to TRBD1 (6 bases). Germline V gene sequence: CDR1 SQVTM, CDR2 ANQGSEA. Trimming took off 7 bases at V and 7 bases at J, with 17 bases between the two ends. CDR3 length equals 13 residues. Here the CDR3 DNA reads TGCAGCGCCTCAGGGGCCACGTTGAACATTCAGTACTTC. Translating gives CSASGATLNIQYF. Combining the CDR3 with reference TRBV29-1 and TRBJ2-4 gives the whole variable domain SAVISQKPSRDICQRGTSLTIQCQVDSQVTMMFWYRQQPGQSLTLIATANQGSEATYESGFVIDKFPISRPNLTFSTLTVSNMSPEDSSIYLCSASGATLNIQYFGAGTRLSVL.

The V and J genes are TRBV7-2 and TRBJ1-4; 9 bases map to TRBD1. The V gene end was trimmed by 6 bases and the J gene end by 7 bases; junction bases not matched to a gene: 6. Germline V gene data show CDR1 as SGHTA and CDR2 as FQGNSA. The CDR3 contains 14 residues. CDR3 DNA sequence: TGTGCCAGCAGACCCACGACAGGGGGTGAAAAACTGTTTTTT. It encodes CASRPTTGGEKLFF. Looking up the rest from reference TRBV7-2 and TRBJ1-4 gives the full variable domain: GAGVSQSPSNKVTEKGKDVELRCDPISGHTALYWYRQSLGQGLEFLIYFQGNSAPDKSGLPSDRFSAERTGGSVSTLTIQRTQQEDSAVYLCASRPTTGGEKLFFGSGTQLSVL.

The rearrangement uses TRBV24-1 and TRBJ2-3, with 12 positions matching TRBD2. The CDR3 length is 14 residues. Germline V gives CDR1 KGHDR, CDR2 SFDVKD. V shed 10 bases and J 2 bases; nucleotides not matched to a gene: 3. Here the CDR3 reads CATGLAGLTDTQYF. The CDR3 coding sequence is TGTGCCACGGGACTAGCGGGTCTCACAGATACGCAGTATTTT.